One TCR beta chain is described in this entry. Its target is unknown. This entry belongs to a study of T cell responses to AZD1222 COVID-19 vaccine. Study context: Doses given second, at about 4 or about 12 weeks, were pooled. Study-wide results and caveats: Baseline serostatus was positive in only five to seven AZD1222 recipients. CD4 TCRs covered the whole spike, strongest at regions 160-218 and 743-854. Donors were largely white British and mainly female; clonal diversity was possibly underestimated.

The repertoire was sequenced with immunoSEQ multiplex PCR; TCRdb's copy has only in-frame clones and lacks some. The data show around 110,000 clones, 70% to 90% seen once. This clonotype was obtained from an adult in good health. The sample was peripheral blood, taken on day 0 of AZD1222 vaccination.

The CDR3 loop is CASTPSIRDNEQFF. The CDR3 DNA follows: TGTGCCAGCACCCCTAGTATTAGGGACAATGAGCAGTTCTTC. The genes are TRBV6-5 and TRBJ2-1; the D is unclear. The germline gives CDR1 MNHEY, CDR2 SVGAGI. This CDR3 is built from 14 residues. V lost 7 bases and J 5 bases, leaving 15 bases between the germline ends.